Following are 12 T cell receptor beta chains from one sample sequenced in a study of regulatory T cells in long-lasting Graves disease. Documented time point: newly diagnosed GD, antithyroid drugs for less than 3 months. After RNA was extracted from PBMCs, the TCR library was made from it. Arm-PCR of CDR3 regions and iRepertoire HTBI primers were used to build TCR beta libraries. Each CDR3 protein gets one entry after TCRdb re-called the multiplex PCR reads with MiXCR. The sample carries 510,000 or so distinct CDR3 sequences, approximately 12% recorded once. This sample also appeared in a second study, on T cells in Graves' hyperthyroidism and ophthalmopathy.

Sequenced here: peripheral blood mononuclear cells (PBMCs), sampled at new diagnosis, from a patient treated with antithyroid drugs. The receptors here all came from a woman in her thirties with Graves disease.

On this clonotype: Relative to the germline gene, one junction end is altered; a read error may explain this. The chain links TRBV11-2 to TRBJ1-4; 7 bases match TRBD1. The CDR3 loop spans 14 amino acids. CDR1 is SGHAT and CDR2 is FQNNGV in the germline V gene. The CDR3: CVSSRTGRNEKLFF. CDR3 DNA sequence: TGTGTCAGCAGCAGGACAGGACGTAATGAAAAACTGTTTTTT.

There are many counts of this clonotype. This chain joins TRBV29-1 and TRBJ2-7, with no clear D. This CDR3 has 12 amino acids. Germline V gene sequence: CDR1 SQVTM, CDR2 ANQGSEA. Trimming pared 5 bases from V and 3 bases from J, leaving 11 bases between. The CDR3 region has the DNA TGCAGCGTTAGCTCCGCGAGCTACGAGCAGTACTTC. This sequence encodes CSVSSASYEQYF.

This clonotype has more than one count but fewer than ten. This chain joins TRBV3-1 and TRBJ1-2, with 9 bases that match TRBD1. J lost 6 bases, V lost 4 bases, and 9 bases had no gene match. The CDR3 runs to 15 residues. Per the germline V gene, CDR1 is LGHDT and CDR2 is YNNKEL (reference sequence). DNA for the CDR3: TGTGCCAGCAGCCTGGCTGGGACAGGGAGTAATGGCTACACCTTC. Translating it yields CASSLAGTGSNGYTF.

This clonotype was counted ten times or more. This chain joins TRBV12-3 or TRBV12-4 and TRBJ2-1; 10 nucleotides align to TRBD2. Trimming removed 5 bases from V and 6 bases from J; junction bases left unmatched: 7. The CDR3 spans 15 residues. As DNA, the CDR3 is TGTGCCAGCAGTGATCTAGCGGGAGTTCGCAATGAGCAGTTCTTC. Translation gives CASSDLAGVRNEQFF.

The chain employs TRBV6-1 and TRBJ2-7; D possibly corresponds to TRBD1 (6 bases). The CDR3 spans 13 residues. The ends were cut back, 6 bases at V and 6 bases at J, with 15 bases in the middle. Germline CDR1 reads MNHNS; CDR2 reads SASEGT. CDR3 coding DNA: TGTGCCAGCAGGAGGGACATTGCCCTCGAGCAGTACTTC. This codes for CASRRDIALEQYF.

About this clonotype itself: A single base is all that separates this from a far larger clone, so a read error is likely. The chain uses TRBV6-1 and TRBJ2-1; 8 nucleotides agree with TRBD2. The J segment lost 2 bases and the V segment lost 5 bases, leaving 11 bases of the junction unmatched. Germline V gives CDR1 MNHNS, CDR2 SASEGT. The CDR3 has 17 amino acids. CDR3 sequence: CASSPLLAGGPYNEQFF. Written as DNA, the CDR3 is TGTGCCAGCAGTCCTCTTCTGGCGGGAGGTCCCTACAATGAGCAGTTCTTC.

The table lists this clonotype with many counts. The CDR3 DNA is TGCAGCGTGCGCAGGGGGCGAGAAGAGACCCAGTACTTC. This gives the protein CSVRRGREETQYF. The V gene is TRBV29-1, the J gene TRBJ2-5; 8 nucleotides match TRBD1. Germline V gene data show CDR1 as SQVTM and CDR2 as ANQGSEA. J gave up 3 bases and V 6 bases, and 6 bases lay outside the gene matches. The length of the CDR3 is 13 residues.

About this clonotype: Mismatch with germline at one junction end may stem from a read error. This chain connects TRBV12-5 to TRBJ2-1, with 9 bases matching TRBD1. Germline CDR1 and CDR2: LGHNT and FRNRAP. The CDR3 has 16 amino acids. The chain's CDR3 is CASGLATGTGNNGQFF. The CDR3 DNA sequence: TGTGCTAGTGGTTTGGCCACCGGGACAGGGAACAATGGGCAGTTCTTC.

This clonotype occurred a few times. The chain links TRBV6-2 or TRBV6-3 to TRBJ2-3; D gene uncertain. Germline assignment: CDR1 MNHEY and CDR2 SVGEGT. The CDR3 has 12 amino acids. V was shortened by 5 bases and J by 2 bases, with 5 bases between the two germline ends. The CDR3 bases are TGTGCCAGCAGTGACATCACAGATACGCAGTATTTT. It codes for CASSDITDTQYF.

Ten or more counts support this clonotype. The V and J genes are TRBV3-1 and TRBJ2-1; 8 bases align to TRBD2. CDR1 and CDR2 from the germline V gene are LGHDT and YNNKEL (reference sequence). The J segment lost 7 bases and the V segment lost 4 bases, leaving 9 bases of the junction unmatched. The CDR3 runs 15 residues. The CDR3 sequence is CASSPRGGRLNEQFF. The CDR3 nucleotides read TGTGCCAGCAGCCCCCGGGGCGGGAGGTTAAATGAGCAGTTCTTC.

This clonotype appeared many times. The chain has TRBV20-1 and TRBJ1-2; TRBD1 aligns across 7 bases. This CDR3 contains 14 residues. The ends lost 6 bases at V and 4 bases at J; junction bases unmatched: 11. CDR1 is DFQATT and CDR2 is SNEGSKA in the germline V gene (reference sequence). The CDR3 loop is CSAPGTAIFYGYTF. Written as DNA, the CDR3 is TGCAGTGCGCCCGGGACAGCCATTTTCTATGGCTACACCTTC.

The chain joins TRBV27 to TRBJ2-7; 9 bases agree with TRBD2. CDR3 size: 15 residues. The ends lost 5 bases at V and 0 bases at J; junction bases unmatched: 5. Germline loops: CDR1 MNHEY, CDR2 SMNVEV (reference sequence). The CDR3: CASSPGLASSYEQYF. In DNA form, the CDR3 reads TGTGCCAGCAGTCCAGGACTAGCGAGCTCCTACGAGCAGTACTTC.